This T cell receptor (beta chain) was identified in a study of T cells in Graves' hyperthyroidism and ophthalmopathy (dated by TCRdb to the late 2010s). In the study overall: Peripheral blood samples were taken at the time of initial diagnosis, prior to any treatment. To identify distinguishing TCR V-J signatures, a discovery cohort of about 100 patients was used, comprising 40 to 45 with Graves' ophthalmopathy and 57 with stable Graves' hyperthyroidism. Whether ophthalmopathy could be predicted prospectively was tested in an independent validation cohort made up of about 18 hyperthyroidism patients plus 17 patients who later progressed to ophthalmopathy. For training and testing, the 100 or so patients in the discovery cohort were randomly divided in a 7:3 ratio. In several Graves' hyperthyroidism patients, the study also compared T-cell repertoires from thyroid tissue with T-cell repertoires from blood. Once sampling was done, hyperthyroidism patients were given methimazole at a starting dose of 30 mg daily, whereas ophthalmopathy patients were given high-dose intravenous methylprednisolone. The paper reports TCR Vbeta CDR3 sequencing of roughly 140 peripheral blood samples: around 45 ophthalmopathy, about 75 hyperthyroidism and 17 progressor patients.

Amplification of TCR beta CDR3 regions was carried out from RNA transcripts. The TCR CDR3 was subjected to a first round of RT-PCR using the HTBI primer set and the Qiagen OneStep RT-PCR kit. Libraries were constructed in a second round of multiplex PCR, after which size selection and purification were carried out. Paired-end sequencing of the libraries was performed with 100 bp reads on an Illumina HiSeq2000. The authors processed their data as follows. Raw data were processed with SOAPnuke, discarding reads with adapters, uncalled bases, mean Phred below 15, or no exact constant-primer or identifier match. COPE v1.2.5 was used to merge the high-quality paired reads, and each unique nucleotide sequence was defined as a clonotype. MiTCR v1.1 was used to align clonotypes to the IMGT TRBV, TRBD and TRBJ reference segments. The analysis included only V-J combinations with a frequency above 0.0001, which together covered 99% to 99.2% of the repertoires. A TCS score was defined as the ratio of F50 (clonal expansion) to E x V (chaos), with BLOSUM62-based TCRdist applied between CDR3 peptides within each V-J. Welch's t-statistics and random forest reduced 500 to 550 V-J features to 10 to 15, which were used in a naive Bayes classifier (R e1071). Starting from the raw public reads, TCRdb applied fastp trimming at Q25, assembled clones with MiXCR and retained in-frame beta chains. Merged by CDR3 protein, the rows form single entries marked with the most common genes and DNA. Clone size and V and J calls follow TCRdb, not the original study. Within this sample are some 570,000 distinct CDR3 sequences, with approximately 15% of them counted one time only. The top ten clonotypes cover roughly 7.1% of the sample.

At least ten counts were recorded for this clonotype. Its binding antigen is unknown. No much larger clonotype is one base removed from it; base qualities were not supplied. Findings and caveats that apply to the study as a whole: Most expanded thyroid clonotypes (frequency above 0.001) were also found in blood, which suggests that blood repertoires may mirror thyroid immune responses. A model built on a 13 V-J signature distinguished ophthalmopathy from stable hyperthyroidism, reaching over 85% sensitivity and about 81% specificity in cross-validation and 80%/75% in testing. During validation, the model predicted progression to ophthalmopathy a median of about 6.5 months ahead of onset, with roughly 65% sensitivity and 72.22% specificity. No statistical method was used to set the sample size in advance, and investigators knew the group allocation.

In the germline V gene, CDR1 corresponds to SQVTM and CDR2 to ANQGSEA. V is pared back by 4 bases and J by 1 base, with 7 bases lying between the germline termini. Measured from the cysteine to the phenylalanine, the CDR3 is 12 residues long. Of the read, only the CDR3 DNA is kept; its 36 bases are in frame from base 1. Ophthalmopathy patients had moderately to severely active disease, with a Clinical Activity Score of 3 or more, a NOSPECS grade of 4 or more, and a disease duration of less than 3 months. Any patient with an uncontrolled infection, another autoimmune disease, pregnancy or lactation was excluded. Diagnoses were based on clinical symptoms, serum thyroxine and TRAb, thyroid ultrasound and orbital computed tomography. PBMCs were isolated from about 9.2 ml of fresh peripheral blood by Ficoll-Paque density gradient centrifugation. Total RNA was extracted with Trizol reagent, and quality was checked on an Agilent 2100 Bioanalyzer.

The source of this sequence is a woman under 30 with Graves' ophthalmopathy. Sequencing was carried out using blood. Recombination connected TRBV29-1 to TRBJ1-1; a tentative D match to TRBD1 spans 6 bases. CDR3 protein: CSVVGGNTEAFF. The nucleotides read TGCAGCGTTGTAGGGGGGAACACTGAAGCTTTCTTT.